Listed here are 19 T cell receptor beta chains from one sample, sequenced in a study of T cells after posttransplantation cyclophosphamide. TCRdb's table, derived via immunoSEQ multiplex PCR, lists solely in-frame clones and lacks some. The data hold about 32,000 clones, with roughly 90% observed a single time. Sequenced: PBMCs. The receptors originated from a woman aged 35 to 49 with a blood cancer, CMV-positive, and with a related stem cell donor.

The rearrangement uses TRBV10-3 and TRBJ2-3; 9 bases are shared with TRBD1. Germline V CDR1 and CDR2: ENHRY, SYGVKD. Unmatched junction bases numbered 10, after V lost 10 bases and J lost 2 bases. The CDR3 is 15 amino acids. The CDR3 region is CATVRTGEPTDTQYF. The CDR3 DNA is TGTGCCACGGTCCGGACAGGGGAGCCCACAGATACGCAGTATTTT.

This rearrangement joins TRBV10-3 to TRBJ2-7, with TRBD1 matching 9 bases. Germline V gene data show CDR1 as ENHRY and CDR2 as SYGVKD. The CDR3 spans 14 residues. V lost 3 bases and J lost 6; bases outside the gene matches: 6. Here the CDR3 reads CAISDKGQGFEQYF. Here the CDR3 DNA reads TGTGCCATCAGTGATAAGGGACAGGGCTTCGAGCAGTACTTC.

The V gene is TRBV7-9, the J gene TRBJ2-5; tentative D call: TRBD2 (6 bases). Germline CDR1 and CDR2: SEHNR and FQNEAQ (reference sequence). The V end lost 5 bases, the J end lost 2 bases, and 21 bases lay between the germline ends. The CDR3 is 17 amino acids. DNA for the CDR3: TGTGCCAGCAGCCGACCCCAGCCGGGACTCTTGCAAGAGACCCAGTACTTC. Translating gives CASSRPQPGLLQETQYF.

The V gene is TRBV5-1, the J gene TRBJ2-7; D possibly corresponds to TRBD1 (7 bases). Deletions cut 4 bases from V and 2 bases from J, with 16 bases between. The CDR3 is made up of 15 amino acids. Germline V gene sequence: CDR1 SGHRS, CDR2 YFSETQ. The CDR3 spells CASSPEGQKAYEQYF. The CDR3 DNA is TGCGCCAGCAGCCCGGAGGGACAGAAAGCCTACGAGCAGTACTTC.

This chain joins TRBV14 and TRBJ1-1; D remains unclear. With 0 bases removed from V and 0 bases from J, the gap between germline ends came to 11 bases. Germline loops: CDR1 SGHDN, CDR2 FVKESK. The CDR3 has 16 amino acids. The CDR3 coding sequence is TGTGCCAGCAGCCAAGATACAAATTATATGAACACTGAAGCTTTCTTT. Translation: CASSQDTNYMNTEAFF.

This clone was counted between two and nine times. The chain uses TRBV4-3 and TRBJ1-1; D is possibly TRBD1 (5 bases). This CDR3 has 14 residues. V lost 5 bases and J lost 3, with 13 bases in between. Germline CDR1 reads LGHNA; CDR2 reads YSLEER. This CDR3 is CASSTGGGYTEAFF. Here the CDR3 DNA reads TGCGCCAGCAGCACGGGGGGAGGCTACACTGAAGCTTTCTTT.

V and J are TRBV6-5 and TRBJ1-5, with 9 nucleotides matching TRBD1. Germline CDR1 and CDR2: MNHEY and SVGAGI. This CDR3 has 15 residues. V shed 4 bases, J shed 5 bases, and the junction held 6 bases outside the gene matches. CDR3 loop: CASSSVQGAYQPQHF. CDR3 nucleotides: TGTGCCAGCAGTTCCGTACAGGGGGCTTATCAGCCCCAGCATTTT.

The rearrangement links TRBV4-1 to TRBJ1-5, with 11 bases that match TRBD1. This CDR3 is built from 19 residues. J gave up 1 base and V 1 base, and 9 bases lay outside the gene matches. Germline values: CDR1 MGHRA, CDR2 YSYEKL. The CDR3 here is CASSQGGQGEIKSNQPQHF. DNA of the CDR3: TGCGCCAGCAGCCAAGGGGGACAGGGGGAGATAAAGAGCAATCAGCCCCAGCATTTT.

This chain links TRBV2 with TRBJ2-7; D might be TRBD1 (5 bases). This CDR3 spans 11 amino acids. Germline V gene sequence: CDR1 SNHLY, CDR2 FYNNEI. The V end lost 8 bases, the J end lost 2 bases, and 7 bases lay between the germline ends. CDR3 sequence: CASRTTYEQYF. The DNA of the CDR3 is TGTGCCAGCCGGACAACCTACGAGCAGTACTTC. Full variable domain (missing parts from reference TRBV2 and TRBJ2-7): EPEVTQTPSHQVTQMGQEVILRCVPISNHLYFYWYRQILGQKVEFLVSFYNNEISEKSEIFDDQFSVERPDGSNFTLKIRSTKLEDSAMYFCASRTTYEQYFGPGTRLTVT.

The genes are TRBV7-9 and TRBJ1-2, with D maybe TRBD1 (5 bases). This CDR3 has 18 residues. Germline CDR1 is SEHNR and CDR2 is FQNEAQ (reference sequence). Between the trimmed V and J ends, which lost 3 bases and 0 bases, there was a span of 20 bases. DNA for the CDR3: TGTGCCAGCAGCTTGAATAGCCCGGGGGGAATAGCTAACTATGGCTACACCTTC. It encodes CASSLNSPGGIANYGYTF.

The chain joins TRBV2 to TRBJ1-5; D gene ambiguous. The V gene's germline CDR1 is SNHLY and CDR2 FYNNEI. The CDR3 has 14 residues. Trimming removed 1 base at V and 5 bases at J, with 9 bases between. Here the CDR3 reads CASSEGAEYQPQHF. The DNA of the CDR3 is TGTGCCAGCAGTGAAGGGGCAGAGTATCAGCCCCAGCATTTT.

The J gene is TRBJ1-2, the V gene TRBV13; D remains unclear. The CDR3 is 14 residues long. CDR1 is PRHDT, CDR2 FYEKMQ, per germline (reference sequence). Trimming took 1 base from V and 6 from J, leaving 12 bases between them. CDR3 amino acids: CASSLALSRNGYTF. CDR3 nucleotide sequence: TGTGCCAGCAGCTTAGCCCTATCAAGAAATGGCTACACCTTC.

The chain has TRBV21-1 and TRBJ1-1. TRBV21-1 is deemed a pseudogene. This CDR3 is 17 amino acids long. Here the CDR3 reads CASSKDLAGGRNTEAFF. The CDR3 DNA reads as TGTGCCAGCAGCAAAGATTTGGCGGGGGGGAGAAACACTGAAGCTTTCTTT.

CDR3: CASSPGTGTDTQYF. The CDR3 DNA reads TGTGCCAGCTCACCGGGGACAGGGACAGATACGCAGTATTTT. J is TRBJ2-3 and V is TRBV18; 9 nucleotides align to TRBD1. CDR3 length: 14 amino acids. Germline values: CDR1 KGHSH, CDR2 LQKENI. The ends lost 3 bases at V and 3 bases at J; junction bases unmatched: 1.

The CDR3 reads CAIRGNGETQYF. The CDR3, as DNA: TGTGCCATAAGGGGGAATGGGGAGACCCAGTACTTC. The chain links TRBV6-6 to TRBJ2-5, with D maybe TRBD1 (6 bases). Deletions cut 10 bases from V and 5 bases from J, with 14 bases between. The CDR3 length is 12 residues. Germline CDR1 is MNHNY and CDR2 is SVGAGI (reference sequence).

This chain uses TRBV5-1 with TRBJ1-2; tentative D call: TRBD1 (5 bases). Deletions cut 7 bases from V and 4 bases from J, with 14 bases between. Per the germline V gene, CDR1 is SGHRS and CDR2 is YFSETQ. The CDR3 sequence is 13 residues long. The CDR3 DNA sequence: TGCGCCAGCCAATCGGGGGATTCCTATGGCTACACCTTC. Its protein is CASQSGDSYGYTF.

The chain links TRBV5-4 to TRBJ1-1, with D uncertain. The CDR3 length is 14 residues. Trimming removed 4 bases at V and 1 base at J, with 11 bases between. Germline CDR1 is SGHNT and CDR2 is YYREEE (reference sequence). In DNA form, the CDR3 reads TGTGCCAGCAGCAGCGTTGGGAGGAACACTGAAGCTTTCTTT. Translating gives CASSSVGRNTEAFF. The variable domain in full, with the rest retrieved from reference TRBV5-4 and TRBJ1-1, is ETGVTQSPTHLIKTRGQQVTLRCSSQSGHNTVSWYQQALGQGPQFIFQYYREEENGRGNFPPRFSGLQFPNYSSELNVNALELDDSALYLCASSSVGRNTEAFFGQGTRLTVV.

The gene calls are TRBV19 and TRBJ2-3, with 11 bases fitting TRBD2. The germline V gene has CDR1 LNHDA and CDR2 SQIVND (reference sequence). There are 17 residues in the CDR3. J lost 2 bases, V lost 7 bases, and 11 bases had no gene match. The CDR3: CASTPLPSGGSTDTQYF. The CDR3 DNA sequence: TGTGCCAGTACCCCTTTACCTAGCGGGGGGTCCACAGATACGCAGTATTTT.

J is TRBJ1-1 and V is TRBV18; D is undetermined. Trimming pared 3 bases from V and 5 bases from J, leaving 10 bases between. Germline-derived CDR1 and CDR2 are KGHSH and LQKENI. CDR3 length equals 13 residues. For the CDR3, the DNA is TGTGCCAGCTCACCCGCTCTGACAACTGAAGCTTTCTTT. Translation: CASSPALTTEAFF.